This TCR beta chain was captured in a study of blood T cell dynamics during melanoma immunotherapy. For the study at large: Patients with metastatic melanoma got pembrolizumab or nivolumab-ipilimumab as first-line care.

Comments on this clone: Its antigen is as yet unknown.

Time point indicated: week 3, after first cycle of checkpoint inhibitor. Assay: immunoSEQ multiplex PCR; the TCRdb copy retains only in-frame clones and omits some. Of 14,000 to 15,000 clones listed, roughly 87% are singletons. Germline loops: CDR1 LGHNA, CDR2 YSLEER. The CDR3 sequence is 17 residues long. Germline trimming cut 0 bases from V and 7 bases from J; bases unmatched to any gene: 6. The study's findings and limits: At W3, later disease-control patients showed bifurcated PBMC repertoire changes, unlike progressors.

Sample: blood, taken from a patient treated with checkpoint blockade. V is TRBV4-3 and J is TRBJ2-5; 15 nucleotides agree with TRBD2. This clonotype was sampled from a human donor with melanoma. CDR3 in DNA: TGCGCCAGCAGCCAAGAAGGGACTAGCGGGGGGCTGGGGACCCAGTACTTC. This sequence encodes CASSQEGTSGGLGTQYF.